These 17 T cell receptor beta chains came from one sample sequenced in a study of blood T cell repertoires in COVID-19. TCRdb's table, derived via immunoSEQ multiplex PCR, lists solely in-frame clones and lacks some. The profile shows approximately 180,000 clones, about 90% of them singletons. The sequenced material came from PBMCs or T cells enriched from blood (not recorded which). These TCRs come from a human donor with acute COVID-19. The donor label of this sample is uncertain.

The rearrangement joins TRBV18 to TRBJ2-2, with TRBD1 matching 11 bases. Germline V gene data show CDR1 as KGHSH and CDR2 as LQKENI. The J segment lost 3 bases and the V segment lost 5 bases, leaving 2 bases of the junction unmatched. The CDR3 spans 15 residues. CDR3 sequence reads: CASSRTGGDTGELFF. CDR3 in DNA: TGTGCCAGCTCAAGGACAGGGGGCGACACCGGGGAGCTGTTTTTT.

The chain combines TRBV5-5 with TRBJ2-5; the match to TRBD1 covers 7 bases. The J segment lost 4 bases and the V segment lost 1 base, leaving 7 bases of the junction unmatched. Germline CDR1 reads SGHKS; CDR2 reads YYEKEE (reference sequence). The CDR3 covers 15 residues. CDR3 DNA: TGTGCCAGCAGCTTGCAAAGGGGGCCCTCAGAGACCCAGTACTTC. It specifies CASSLQRGPSETQYF.

The chain employs TRBV12-1 and TRBJ2-1; the D segment call TRBD2 is taken from the table without a DNA check. TRBV12-1 is a known pseudogene. The CDR3 extends over 17 amino acids. The CDR3 region has the DNA TGTGCCAGCAGCTCGAATCCGACTAGCGGGGGCCGCAATGAGCAGTTCTTC. As protein: CASSSNPTSGGRNEQFF.

The chain has TRBV19 and TRBJ2-2; D might be TRBD1 (6 bases). The CDR3 is made up of 16 amino acids. Trimming removed 0 bases at V and 4 bases at J, with 12 bases between. Germline V gene data show CDR1 as LNHDA and CDR2 as SQIVND (reference sequence). The CDR3 coding sequence is TGTGCCAGTAGTATAGACTCGACAGGTATCACCGGGGAGCTGTTTTTT. Translated, it gives CASSIDSTGITGELFF.

Of note for this clone: Other nucleotide sequences from this sample produce the same CDR3. The V call is TRBV7-2, the J call TRBJ1-4; 7 bases match TRBD1. V lost 5 bases to trimming and J lost 5 bases; unmatched junction nucleotides: 5. Germline lookup yields CDR1 SGHTA and CDR2 FQGNSA. This CDR3 contains 14 residues. The chain's CDR3 is CASSPRTGNEKLFF. DNA of the CDR3: TGTGCCAGCAGCCCGCGGACAGGCAATGAAAAACTGTTTTTT.

The chain uses TRBV21-1 and TRBJ2-7; no check of the table's D call, TRBD1, against the DNA was made. TRBV21-1 represents a pseudogene. The CDR3 length is 15 residues. The CDR3 bases are TGTGCCAGCAGCAAACATGAAGGGGTAGGCTACGAGCAGTACTTC. As protein: CASSKHEGVGYEQYF.

This rearrangement joins TRBV11-3 to TRBJ2-7, with 7 nucleotides matching TRBD2. The CDR3 spans 15 residues. The trim removed 4 bases at V and 6 bases at J, leaving 12 bases unmatched. Per the germline V gene, CDR1 is SGHNT and CDR2 is YENEEA. The CDR3 here is CASSSITRGGFEQYF. In DNA form, the CDR3 reads TGTGCCAGCAGCTCAATTACTAGGGGAGGGTTCGAGCAGTACTTC.

This chain links TRBV11-2 with TRBJ1-2; maybe TRBD1 (6 bases). This CDR3 has 15 amino acids. V was trimmed by 1 base and J by 4 bases, leaving 13 bases between them. Per the germline V gene, CDR1 is SGHAT and CDR2 is FQNNGV. CDR3 sequence reads: CASSLGLQGSYGYTF. Written as DNA, the CDR3 is TGTGCCAGCAGCTTAGGATTACAGGGATCCTATGGCTACACCTTC.

This clone appeared once. The CDR3 sequence: CASSQEISFAGSNTGELFF. The DNA of the CDR3 is TGTGCCAGCAGCCAAGAAATTAGCTTCGCGGGGTCGAACACCGGGGAGCTGTTTTTT. The chain uses TRBV4-2 and TRBJ2-2, with D possibly TRBD2 on 6 matching bases. Trimming shortened V by 0 bases and J by 0 bases, and 17 bases separated the two germline ends. The CDR3 is 19 residues long. Per the germline V gene, CDR1 is LGHNA and CDR2 is YNFKEQ.

V gene TRBV27 combines with J gene TRBJ2-7, with 11 bases matching TRBD2. The CDR3 extends over 14 amino acids. The germline V gene encodes CDR1 MNHEY and CDR2 SMNVEV (reference sequence). The trim removed 5 bases at V and 2 bases at J, leaving 2 bases unmatched. The CDR3 DNA follows: TGTGCCAGCAGTCGTAGCGGGGGGGCCTACGAGCAGTACTTC. This translates into CASSRSGGAYEQYF.

This sequence joins TRBV27 and TRBJ2-4, with a weak D call TRBD2 (5 bases). Trimming cost V 3 bases and J 2 bases, with 8 bases left between them. This CDR3 comprises 14 residues. The germline V gene has CDR1 MNHEY and CDR2 SMNVEV (reference sequence). The CDR3 spells CASSFRGTKNIQYF. The CDR3, as DNA: TGTGCCAGCAGTTTCCGGGGAACCAAAAACATTCAGTACTTC.

The chain uses TRBV7-6 and TRBJ1-1; TRBD1 agrees at 9 bases. Germline V lookup: CDR1 SGHVS, CDR2 FNYEAQ. The ends lost 5 bases at V and 4 bases at J; junction bases unmatched: 5. This CDR3 has 14 amino acids. The CDR3 here is CASSPRQGGTEAFF. CDR3 DNA sequence: TGTGCCAGCAGCCCCCGACAGGGGGGCACTGAAGCTTTCTTT.

The chain carries TRBV7-9 and TRBJ2-2; D perhaps matches TRBD1 (6 bases). The germline CDR1 and CDR2 sequences are SEHNR and FQNEAQ (reference sequence). The CDR3 has 17 amino acids. Trimming cost V 3 bases and J 0 bases, with 14 bases left between them. CDR3 coding DNA: TGTGCCAGCAGCTTTCTGGGACACTTCGCGAACACCGGGGAGCTGTTTTTT. Residues: CASSFLGHFANTGELFF.

The CDR3 DNA is TGCGCCAGCAGCTTAGCCACTATGAACACTGAAGCTTTCTTT. Protein: CASSLATMNTEAFF. J is TRBJ1-1 and V is TRBV5-1; D is ambiguous. The CDR3 is 14 amino acids. CDR1 is SGHRS and CDR2 is YFSETQ in the germline V gene. Trimming took off 2 bases at V and 0 bases at J, with 8 bases between the two ends.

The V gene is TRBV3-1 (or the pseudogene TRBV3-2), the J gene TRBJ2-3; possibly TRBD2 for D (5 bases). The V gene lost 5 bases and the J gene lost 5 bases, with 23 bases spanning the gap. The CDR3 extends over 17 amino acids. Germline V lookup: CDR1 LGHDT, CDR2 YNNKEL (reference sequence). The CDR3, as DNA: TGTGCCAGCAGCGAAGCCAGGAGCGGTTCCAGAGGAGATACGCAGTATTTT. This codes for CASSEARSGSRGDTQYF.

This clone has a single count. The rearrangement joins TRBV4-2 to TRBJ1-1; maybe TRBD1 (6 bases). Germline V CDR1 and CDR2: LGHNA, YNFKEQ. This CDR3 is built from 15 residues. V shed 0 bases and J shed 1 base, with 9 bases lying between them. The CDR3 sequence: CASSQEGHPNTEAFF. The CDR3 DNA is TGTGCCAGCAGCCAAGAGGGACATCCGAACACTGAAGCTTTCTTT.

This clone appeared once. The chain employs TRBV5-6 and TRBJ1-1, with TRBD1 as a possible D gene (6 bases). The V and J ends lost 0 bases and 4 bases respectively, with 10 bases between them. The length of the CDR3 is 14 residues. The germline V gene has CDR1 SGHDT and CDR2 YYEEEE. The CDR3 DNA reads as TGTGCCAGCAGCTTGGATACAGGGACCACTGAAGCTTTCTTT. Amino acids: CASSLDTGTTEAFF.